Shown below are 27 T cell receptor beta chains from a single sample sequenced in a study of OX40 agonist ivuxolimab in advanced cancers. TCRdb's table, derived via immunoSEQ multiplex PCR, lists solely in-frame clones and lacks some. The table shows about 94,000 clones, with roughly 94% occurring only once. This sample comprised CD4+ or CD8+ T cells sorted from blood, obtained in a trial of the OX40 agonist ivuxolimab. The receptors were gathered from an adult with an advanced solid tumor such as melanoma, head and neck, liver or kidney cancer.

The genes are TRBV7-7 and TRBJ1-1; 10 bases align to TRBD1. CDR3 size: 18 residues. The germline V gene encodes CDR1 SSHAT and CDR2 FNYEAQ (reference sequence). V lost 5 bases to trimming and J lost 1 base; unmatched junction nucleotides: 13. This CDR3 reads CASSPLLRDRGWNTEAFF. In DNA form, the CDR3 reads TGTGCCAGCAGCCCCCTTCTGAGGGACAGGGGATGGAACACTGAAGCTTTCTTT.

The chain carries TRBV28 and TRBJ1-1; TRBD1 aligns across 7 bases. CDR1 is MDHEN and CDR2 is SYDVKM in the germline V gene. This CDR3 contains 14 residues. V dropped 10 bases and J dropped 1; count of bases not matched to a gene: 9. The CDR3 DNA follows: TGTGCCACCCTTAAGGGACAGACGAACACTGAAGCTTTCTTT. The encoded protein is CATLKGQTNTEAFF.

The chain uses TRBV5-4 and TRBJ1-4; D uncertain. Trimming left V 0 bases short and J 7 bases short, with 7 bases between. Germline CDR1 is SGHNT and CDR2 is YYREEE (reference sequence). The CDR3 spans 13 residues. CDR3 amino acids: CASSLGTTEKLFF. In DNA form, the CDR3 reads TGTGCCAGCAGCTTGGGCACGACTGAAAAACTGTTTTTT.

The chain joins TRBV28 to TRBJ1-2, with 8 bases lining up with TRBD1. V lost 6 bases and J lost 2; bases outside the gene matches: 11. This CDR3 comprises 16 residues. Germline V gene lookup returns CDR1 MDHEN and CDR2 SYDVKM. The CDR3 is CASRPMYGDRNYGYTF. DNA for the CDR3: TGTGCCAGCAGACCTATGTATGGGGACAGGAACTATGGCTACACCTTC.

This chain connects TRBV5-6 to TRBJ1-3; 11 bases line up with TRBD1. V was pared by 0 bases and J by 4 bases, with 3 bases of the junction left unmatched. This CDR3 comprises 16 residues. Germline lookup yields CDR1 SGHDT and CDR2 YYEEEE. The CDR3 protein is CASSLVDRGQGNTIYF. In DNA, the CDR3 is TGTGCCAGCAGCTTGGTGGACAGGGGGCAAGGAAACACCATATATTTT.

The gene calls are TRBV11-2 and TRBJ2-7, with a possible D match to TRBD1 (6 bases). Germline values: CDR1 SGHAT, CDR2 FQNNGV. This CDR3 spans 15 amino acids. Trimming cost V 4 bases and J 3 bases, with 16 bases left between them. CDR3 loop: CASSSALTGIYEQYF. The CDR3 DNA reads TGTGCCAGCAGCTCAGCCCTGACAGGAATCTACGAGCAGTACTTC. The full variable domain, its missing parts supplied by reference TRBV11-2 and TRBJ2-7, is EAGVAQSPRYKIIEKRQSVAFWCNPISGHATLYWYQQILGQGPKLLIQFQNNGVVDDSQLPKDRFSAERLKGVDSTLKIQPAKLEDSAVYLCASSSALTGIYEQYFGPGTRLTVT.

Only a few counts were recorded for this clone. The gene calls are TRBV6-5 and TRBJ2-7; D is unresolved. CDR1 and CDR2 (germline): MNHEY, SVGAGI. V lost 0 bases to trimming and J lost 2 bases, with 11 bases between them. The CDR3 extends over 15 amino acids. The CDR3 sequence is CASSYSVTEPYEQYF. The CDR3 DNA sequence: TGTGCCAGCAGTTACTCGGTAACGGAACCCTACGAGCAGTACTTC.

This chain joins TRBV10-3 and TRBJ1-1; tentatively, D is TRBD1 (6 bases). There are 17 residues in the CDR3. CDR1 is ENHRY, CDR2 SYGVKD, per germline. Between the trimmed V and J ends, which lost 9 bases and 3 bases, there was a span of 26 bases. The CDR3 nucleotides read TGTGCCATAGGGGAAAGGCAGGGGAGTTGGTCTGACACTGAAGCTTTCTTT. Encoded protein: CAIGERQGSWSDTEAFF.

The chain combines TRBV5-6 with TRBJ1-1; D remains unclear. Trimming left V 1 base short and J 4 bases short, with 14 bases between. The germline V gene has CDR1 SGHDT and CDR2 YYEEEE. The CDR3 is 15 amino acids. The CDR3 sequence: CASSLRPVGITEAFF. The CDR3 nucleotides are TGTGCCAGCAGCTTGCGTCCCGTAGGTATCACTGAAGCTTTCTTT.

Details on this clone: Relative to the germline gene, one junction end is altered; a read error may explain this. The chain employs TRBV6-6 and TRBJ2-7; TRBD1 might be the D (5 bases). This CDR3 contains 15 residues. Germline values: CDR1 MNHNY, CDR2 SVGAGI (reference sequence). The CDR3 nucleotides are TGTGCCAGCAGTTACGTGAAGGGGTCCTCCCACGAGCAGTACTTC. It translates to CASSYVKGSSHEQYF.

The chain recombines TRBV4-1 with TRBJ2-5; TRBD1 matches 10 bases. This CDR3 contains 15 residues. Germline lookup yields CDR1 MGHRA and CDR2 YSYEKL. V shed 3 bases, J shed 6 bases, and the junction held 7 bases outside the gene matches. The CDR3: CASSHPRDRGQTQYF. The CDR3 DNA sequence: TGCGCCAGCAGCCACCCCCGGGACAGGGGACAGACCCAGTACTTC.

The CDR3: CASSTTTGTGHGYTF. CDR3 sequence (DNA): TGCGCCAGCAGCACCACGACAGGGACTGGACATGGCTACACCTTC. This chain joins TRBV5-1 and TRBJ1-2, with 7 bases fitting TRBD1. Trimming at V came to 4 bases and at J to 6 bases, leaving 12 bases not matched to a gene. Germline CDR1 is SGHRS and CDR2 is YFSETQ. The CDR3 spans 15 residues.

CDR3 residues: CASSSPHSGGGSYEQYF. DNA of the CDR3: TGTGCCAGCAGCTCCCCACATAGCGGGGGGGGATCCTACGAGCAGTACTTC. The chain links TRBV7-6 to TRBJ2-7; 11 nucleotides match TRBD2. The V gene end was trimmed by 4 bases and the J gene end by 1 base; junction bases not matched to a gene: 9. Germline V gene sequence: CDR1 SGHVS, CDR2 FNYEAQ. The CDR3 covers 17 residues.

The chain employs TRBV7-2 and TRBJ2-7; D remains unclear. The CDR3 length is 14 residues. The V end was cut by 1 base, the J end by 0 bases, with 7 bases between. Germline V gene data show CDR1 as SGHTA and CDR2 as FQGNSA. CDR3 region: CASSLVLSSYEQYF. The CDR3 nucleotides are TGTGCCAGCAGCTTAGTACTCAGCTCCTACGAGCAGTACTTC.

The V gene is TRBV6-1, the J gene TRBJ2-3; D gene ambiguous. Looked up from germline, CDR1 is MNHNS and CDR2 is SASEGT. The CDR3 has 14 amino acids. V lost 8 bases and J lost 6, with 18 bases in between. The DNA of the CDR3 is TGTGCCAGCGACCTCGGTAGGGTAATGGATACGCAGTATTTT. This codes for CASDLGRVMDTQYF.

The chain is built from TRBV19 and TRBJ2-3; 9 bases agree with TRBD2. V was pared by 4 bases and J by 3 bases, with 2 bases of the junction left unmatched. The CDR3 is 14 residues long. Germline V gene data show CDR1 as LNHDA and CDR2 as SQIVND (reference sequence). The CDR3 region has the DNA TGTGCCAGTAGTAAAGCGGGGGGAACAGATACGCAGTATTTT. Protein sequence: CASSKAGGTDTQYF.

The chain employs TRBV5-1 and TRBJ2-5; a weak D match, TRBD1 (6 bases). V was trimmed by 2 bases and J by 5 bases, leaving 28 bases between them. Germline assignment: CDR1 SGHRS and CDR2 YFSETQ. The CDR3 totals 19 residues. Here the CDR3 reads CASSFQPRPQQQGGETQYF. The CDR3 DNA is TGCGCCAGCAGCTTCCAACCCCGGCCGCAGCAACAGGGCGGCGAGACCCAGTACTTC.

The genes are TRBV28 and TRBJ2-7; possibly TRBD1 for D (6 bases). This CDR3 region has 16 residues. CDR1 and CDR2 from the germline V gene are MDHEN and SYDVKM. V lost 3 bases, J lost 3 bases, and 18 bases lay in between. The CDR3 nucleotides are TGTGCCAGCAGTTTCTCATACAGAACAGGGAACTACGAGCAGTACTTC. It yields the protein CASSFSYRTGNYEQYF.

The V call is TRBV18, the J call TRBJ1-6; no clear D. Germline V gene sequence: CDR1 KGHSH, CDR2 LQKENI. Trimming stripped 3 bases from V and 9 bases from J, with 9 bases between. This CDR3 has 13 amino acids. CDR3 sequence: CASSPTGVSPLHF. Here the CDR3 DNA reads TGTGCCAGCTCACCCACCGGGGTTTCACCCCTCCACTTT.

The genes are TRBV6-5 and TRBJ1-1; 7 nucleotides align to TRBD1. This CDR3 region has 14 residues. In germline, CDR1 is MNHEY, CDR2 SVGAGI. With V trimmed by 5 bases and J by 1 base, 4 bases remained unmatched. The CDR3, as DNA: TGTGCCAGCAGTGCACAGGGGAGGAACACTGAAGCTTTCTTT. Translated: CASSAQGRNTEAFF.

The V and J genes are TRBV10-3 and TRBJ1-5, with TRBD1 as a possible D gene (5 bases). CDR3 length equals 19 residues. Germline CDR1 and CDR2: ENHRY and SYGVKD. The V end lost 0 bases, the J end lost 4 bases, and 22 bases lay between the germline ends. This CDR3 reads CAISESNRAPPGPNQPQHF. CDR3 DNA sequence: TGTGCCATCAGTGAGTCGAATCGGGCCCCGCCAGGGCCAAATCAGCCCCAGCATTTT.

The genes are TRBV7-2 and TRBJ2-3, with D unresolved. The CDR3 length is 13 residues. Germline CDR1 SGHTA, CDR2 FQGNSA. Between the trimmed V and J ends, which lost 5 bases and 0 bases, there was a span of 6 bases. CDR3 bases: TGTGCCAGCAGCCACCCAAGCACAGATACGCAGTATTTT. As protein: CASSHPSTDTQYF.

The V call is TRBV18, the J call TRBJ1-4; a possible D gene is TRBD1 (6 bases). Germline V gives CDR1 KGHSH, CDR2 LQKENI. V was trimmed by 6 bases and J by 8 bases, leaving 16 bases between them. The CDR3 sequence is 14 residues long. The CDR3 DNA is TGTGCCAGCTCGTTGCGGGGGGCGCGAGAAAAACTGTTTTTT. As protein: CASSLRGAREKLFF.

As DNA, the CDR3 is TGTGCCAGCACCCACGGGCCGCACTCTGGAAACACCATATATTTT. Amino acids: CASTHGPHSGNTIYF. This chain links TRBV5-8 with TRBJ1-3; no clear D gene. The V end was cut by 6 bases, the J end by 0 bases, with 13 bases between. Germline V gene data show CDR1 as SGHTS and CDR2 as YDEGEE. The CDR3 is 15 amino acids.

J is TRBJ2-6 and V is TRBV27, with D uncertain. The ends were cut back, 6 bases at V and 0 bases at J, with 12 bases in the middle. Germline V gene data show CDR1 as MNHEY and CDR2 as SMNVEV (reference sequence). This CDR3 has 16 residues. Written as DNA, the CDR3 is TGTGCCAGCAGGGGGTGGGCCAGCTCTGGGGCCAACGTCCTGACTTTC. It translates to CASRGWASSGANVLTF.

The CDR3 DNA reads as TGTGCCAGCAGCTGGGCCGACAGGGGGAACACTGAAGCTTTCTTT. Translation: CASSWADRGNTEAFF. The V and J genes are TRBV7-9 and TRBJ1-1; 8 bases map to TRBD1. The CDR3 runs to 15 residues. With 4 bases clipped from V and 1 base from J, the junction kept 5 bases outside the gene matches. The germline V gene has CDR1 SEHNR and CDR2 FQNEAQ (reference sequence).

The chain carries TRBV4-3 and TRBJ1-2, with D uncertain. This CDR3 has 14 residues. Trimming left V 0 bases short and J 1 base short, with 6 bases between. CDR1 LGHNA and CDR2 YSLEER come from the germline V gene. The DNA of the CDR3 is TGCGCCAGCAGCCAAGACGGGGTTAACTATGGCTACACCTTC. This translates into CASSQDGVNYGYTF.